The clone carrying this T cell receptor beta chain occurred once. The CDR3 has 17 amino acids. Per germline, CDR1 SGDLS and CDR2 YYNGEE. The V and J ends lost 3 bases and 1 base, in that order; junction bases with no gene match: 11. The data stem from a study of cytomegalovirus exposure and HLA in healthy donors. A multiplex PCR was run with 60 Vbeta primers and 13 Jbeta primers. TCRdb's copy holds only in-frame clones and misses some; the assay was immunoSEQ multiplex PCR. The sample carries 150,000 to 200,000 clones, 77% recorded once. The sequenced material came from PBMCs. The sequence was collected from a female donor in good health and CMV-seronegative. The chain recombines TRBV9 with TRBJ1-1; 8 positions agree with TRBD1. CDR3 sequence (DNA): TGTGCCAGCAGCGGCCTAGGACAGGGAGTGGGGAACACTGAAGCTTTCTTT. Translating it yields CASSGLGQGVGNTEAFF.